This TCR beta chain was captured by sequencing in a study of human T cells and chemical hapten exposure. Study-level information: Slight differences in pooled library volume were the main source of varying TCR yields across samples. Study results and limitations: After DPC sensitization, TCRs above 1 in 1000 frequency showed no change.

Ten or more counts support this clonotype. Its antigen is not identified. A read error may account for a junction end that differs from germline. The library tagged each cDNA molecule with unique molecular identifiers. Original processing notes: Sample TCR counts, which ranged from about 23,224 to 750,000, had a median of roughly 100,000. TCRdb called the RACE reads again in MiXCR, with one record for every CDR3 protein. These V and J calls rely on TCRdb rather than the paper's analysis. The data contain some 65,000 distinct CDR3 sequences, 5.5% to 7.5% of them singletons. The CDR3 has 13 residues. Germline loops: CDR1 MNHEY, CDR2 SMNVEV (reference sequence). Time point meaning: healthy volunteer bleed at 6 weeks. From whole blood left unfractionated, total RNA was extracted.

The TCR sequence derives from a female donor in good health. Some clones in this sample may be carry-over from other donors' samples. Sequencing used whole blood. The chain is built from TRBV27 and TRBJ1-2, with 8 bases that match TRBD1. This CDR3 reads CASSLSTGGGYTF. The CDR3 region has the DNA TGTGCCAGCAGTCTATCTACAGGGGGAGGCTACACCTTC.